This T cell receptor (beta chain) was captured in a study of PD-L1 blockade in urothelial cancer. The germline CDR1 and CDR2 sequences are SNHLY and FYNNEI. After removal of 3 bases from V and 8 bases from J, the junction contained 12 bases not matched to a gene. There are 16 residues in the CDR3. Into every PCR, synthetic TCR analog templates were spiked. The assay was immunoSEQ multiplex PCR, and TCRdb's table has in-frame clones only and misses some. The data contain about 38,000 clones, less than 90% of them singletons. Sample time point: peripheral blood 6 weeks after treatment start. Each patient contributed between 1 and 8 total time points of blood mononuclear cells, pretreatment and during treatment.

The sample here was PBMCs, taken around atezolizumab (anti-PD-L1) treatment. The clonotype comes from a man aged 60 to 69 with urothelial cancer. V gene TRBV2 combines with J gene TRBJ2-2, with 7 bases that match TRBD1. The CDR3 protein is CASSEPKQGPGGELFF. The DNA of the CDR3 is TGTGCCAGCAGTGAGCCCAAACAGGGGCCGGGTGGGGAGCTGTTTTTT.